Detailed here is one T cell receptor (beta chain). Germline and junction disagree at one end, which may indicate a read error. The data derive from a study of type 1 and type 2 diabetes patients. Looked up from germline, CDR1 is KGHDR and CDR2 is SFDVKD. CDR3 length: 13 residues. PCR was run on genomic DNA. Amplification of the beta chain CDR3 used 30 forward and 13 reverse multiplex primers. MiXCR, run by TCRdb on the multiplex PCR reads, gives a single entry per CDR3 protein. Here the sample spans more than 250,000 distinct CDR3 sequences, around 47% being singletons. The sequenced sample was peripheral blood mononuclear cells (PBMCs). The chain carries TRBV24-1 and TRBJ2-1; D remains ambiguous. The sequence was obtained from a man aged 18 to 29 with type 2 diabetes. DNA for the CDR3: TGTACCACCAGTGATTTGAATGTCAATGAGCAGTTCTTC. Translating gives CTTSDLNVNEQFF.